This T cell receptor beta chain was obtained from a study of blood T cell repertoires in COVID-19. Repertoires were generated with immunoSEQ multiplex PCR, while TCRdb's copy carries only in-frame clones and drops some. The sample contains under 450,000 clones, about 87% of which appear only once. J lost 10 bases, V lost 4 bases, and 8 bases had no gene match. Germline CDR1 SGHTA, CDR2 FQGTGA. The CDR3 length is 16 residues. The cohort comprised adults aged about 18 to 100 years residing in approximately 25 US areas. The gene calls are TRBV7-3 and TRBJ2-1, with TRBD2 identical over 15 bases. The clonotype comes from a man aged 25 to 40 who had recovered from COVID-19. The sequencing input was PBMCs or T cells enriched from blood (not recorded which). CDR3 bases: TGTGCCAGCAGCTCCGGACTAGCGGGGGGGCAGTGGGAGCAGTTCTTC. It codes for CASSSGLAGGQWEQFF.